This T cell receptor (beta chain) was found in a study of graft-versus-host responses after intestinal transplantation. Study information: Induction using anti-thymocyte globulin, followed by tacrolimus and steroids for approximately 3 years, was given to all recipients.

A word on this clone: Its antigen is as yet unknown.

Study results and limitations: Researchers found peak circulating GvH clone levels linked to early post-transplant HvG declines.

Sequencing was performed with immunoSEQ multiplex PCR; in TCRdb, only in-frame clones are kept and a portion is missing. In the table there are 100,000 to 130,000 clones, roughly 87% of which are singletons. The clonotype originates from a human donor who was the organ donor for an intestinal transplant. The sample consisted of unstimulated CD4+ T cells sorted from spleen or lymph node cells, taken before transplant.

The CDR3 DNA reads as TGTGCCAGCAGCGGGCGGGGGGTCGGAAACACCATATATTTT. Translated: CASSGRGVGNTIYF. This chain links TRBV9 with TRBJ1-3, with D possibly being TRBD1 (5 bases). Deletions cut 3 bases from V and 4 bases from J, with 11 bases between. Germline V CDR1 and CDR2: SGDLS, YYNGEE. This CDR3 contains 14 residues.